This TCR beta chain was found in a study of OX40 agonist ivuxolimab in advanced cancers. Concerning the study at large: Ivuxolimab was a fully human IgG2 agonistic monoclonal antibody targeting the costimulatory receptor OX40 (CD134). Partial responses occurred in three dose-escalation patients, of whom one had hepatocellular carcinoma and two had cutaneous melanoma. The paper describes the monotherapy dose-escalation part (N of about 50 patients) of the phase I trial of ivuxolimab. In the dose-escalation cohort, more than 75% of patients were male, and the mean age was around 60 years, with a range of about 23 to 90. The purpose of peripheral TCRbeta sequencing was to test whether ivuxolimab changed TCR sequence diversity and led to clonal T-cell expansion. Intravenous ivuxolimab was administered to patients every 2 weeks at six dose levels: 0.01, 0.1, 0.3, 1.5, 3 and 10 mg/kg. Patients were allowed to have had prior anti-PD-1, anti-PD-L1 or anti-CTLA-4 therapy, and approximately 40% of the dose-escalation patients had been treated with checkpoint inhibitors. Of the roughly 51 patients in dose escalation, 19 had hepatocellular carcinoma, about 15 had melanoma, 9 had renal cell carcinoma and 9 had head and neck cancer. The research as a whole found: Antigen specificity was not determined for the clonally expanded peripheral T cells. After ivuxolimab, CD8+ T cells had more expanded clones than CD4+ T cells on average. At doses of 0.1 to 3.0 mg/kg, clonal expansion of both CD4+ and CD8+ blood T cells was observed from baseline to week 6. Low levels of normalized T-cell clonal expansion were also seen in some patients who did not respond. Partial responders in the 0.1-3.0 mg/kg groups had among the lowest normalized peripheral clonal expansion, especially among CD8+ T cells.

The trial excluded patients who had a history of autoimmune disease or were on systemic immunosuppression. In every dose cohort, peripheral blood was drawn for TCR sequencing at baseline, cycle 4 day 1, and cycle 7 day 1. Samples were obtained from an open-label, multicenter, first-in-human phase I dose-escalation trial of ivuxolimab. The trial enrolled adults with locally advanced or metastatic head and neck squamous cell, hepatocellular, melanoma or renal cell carcinoma. Before TCR sequencing, CD4+ T cells and CD8+ T cells were sorted from peripheral blood as separate populations. Spanning cysteine to phenylalanine, the CDR3 consists of 14 amino acids. Only the CDR3 part of the read is kept: 42 bases, read in frame from the first base. The CDR1 and CDR2 encoded by the germline V gene (reference sequence) are SEHNR and FQNEAQ. Trimming costs V 2 bases and J 5 bases, and their ends lie 10 bases apart.

Turning to this clone: Its specific antigen is unknown. No clone much larger than this one lies a single base away; base qualities are absent.

For sequencing of the TCRbeta CDR3 region, genomic DNA was extracted from the sorted cells. The immunoSEQ Assay was used to sequence the TCRbeta CDR3 regions. As stored in TCRdb, this immuneACCESS dataset retains in-frame rearrangements with V and J assigned. A fraction of the clones does not appear; measured against another copy, unresolved V genes explain less than half of the discrepancy, and the remainder lacks a known reason. Present in this sample are fewer than 70,000 clones, about 90% of which were seen just once. The top ten constitute roughly 13% of the sample. This sequence was found in an adult with an advanced solid tumor such as melanoma, head and neck, liver or kidney cancer. The sequence joins TRBV7-9 to TRBJ2-1; the D gene cannot be resolved reliably. The sample here was CD4+ or CD8+ T cells sorted from blood, taken in a trial of the OX40 agonist ivuxolimab. The CDR3 in this case is CASSLMSGDNEQFF. In nucleotides, the sequence is TGTGCCAGCAGCTTAATGTCAGGAGACAATGAGCAGTTCTTC.